Sequencing of this T cell receptor (beta chain) was carried out in a study of vaccination and CD4 T cells after COVID-19. Study-level background: Convalescent donors were composed of six males and four females, of whom two were Hispanic. The post-COVID samples were taken a median about 100 days after diagnosis, anywhere from 35 to 161. SARS-CoV-2, HCoV-NL63, HCoV-OC43 and HCoV-229E supplied the overlapping spike peptides used to stimulate cells.

Note on this clonotype: Its specificity is not known.

CDR3 length: 14 amino acids. CDR1 and CDR2 from the germline V gene are MNHNS and SASEGT. Trimming removed 0 bases from V and 5 bases from J, with 8 bases in between. Treatment reported: roughly 10-day PBMC culture with coronavirus spike peptide pools or control peptides (ViraFEST assay). Scientists separated out CD4+ T cells through negative selection following 10 days in culture. Sequencing of the DNA from cultured CD4+ T cells was carried out with the Oncomine TCR Beta short-read assay. TCRdb re-called the PCR reads with MiXCR, one entry per CDR3 protein. The profile shows some 8,400 distinct CDR3 sequences, less than 50% of them singletons.

Source material: CD4+ T cells from blood, cultured in vitro. The sequence was obtained from a human donor who had recovered from COVID-19. The rearrangement links TRBV6-1 to TRBJ1-5; no firm D call. The CDR3 reads CASSEARSYQPQHF. CDR3 DNA sequence: TGTGCCAGCAGTGAAGCCAGGAGTTATCAGCCCCAGCATTTT.